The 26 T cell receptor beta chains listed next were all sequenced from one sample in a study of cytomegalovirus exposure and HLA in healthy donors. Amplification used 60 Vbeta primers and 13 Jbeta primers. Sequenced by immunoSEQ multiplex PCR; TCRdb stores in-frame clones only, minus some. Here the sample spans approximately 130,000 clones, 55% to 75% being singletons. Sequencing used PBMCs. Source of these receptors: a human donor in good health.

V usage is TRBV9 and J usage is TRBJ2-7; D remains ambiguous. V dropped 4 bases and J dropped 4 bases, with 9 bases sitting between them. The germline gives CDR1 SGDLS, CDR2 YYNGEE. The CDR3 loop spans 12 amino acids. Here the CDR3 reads CASSPSGYEQYF. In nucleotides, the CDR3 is TGTGCCAGCAGCCCGTCGGGTTACGAGCAGTACTTC.

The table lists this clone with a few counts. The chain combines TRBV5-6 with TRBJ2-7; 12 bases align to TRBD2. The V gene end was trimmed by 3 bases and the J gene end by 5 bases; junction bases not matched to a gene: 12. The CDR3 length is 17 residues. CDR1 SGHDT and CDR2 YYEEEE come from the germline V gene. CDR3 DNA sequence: TGTGCCAGCAGCTCCAGACTAGCGGGAGAGATTCTGCACGAGCAGTACTTC. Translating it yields CASSSRLAGEILHEQYF.

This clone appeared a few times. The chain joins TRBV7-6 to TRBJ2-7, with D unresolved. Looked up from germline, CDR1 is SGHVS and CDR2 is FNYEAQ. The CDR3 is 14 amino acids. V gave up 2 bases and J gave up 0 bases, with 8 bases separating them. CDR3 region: CASSLSISSYEQYF. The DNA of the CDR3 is TGTGCCAGCAGCTTATCCATCAGCTCCTACGAGCAGTACTTC.

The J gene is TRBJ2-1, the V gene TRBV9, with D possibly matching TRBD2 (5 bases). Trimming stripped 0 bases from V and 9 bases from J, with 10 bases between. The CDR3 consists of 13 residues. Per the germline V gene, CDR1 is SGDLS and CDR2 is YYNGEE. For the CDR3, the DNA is TGTGCCAGCAGCGTAGAACTAGTGGGTGAGCAGTTCTTC. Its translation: CASSVELVGEQFF.

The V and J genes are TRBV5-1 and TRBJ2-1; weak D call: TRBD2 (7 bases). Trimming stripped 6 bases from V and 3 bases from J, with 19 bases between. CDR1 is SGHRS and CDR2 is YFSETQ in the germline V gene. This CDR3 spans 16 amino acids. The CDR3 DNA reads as TGCGCCAGCAAGTCAGGGGCGGGAGCGGTCTACAATGAGCAGTTCTTC. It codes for CASKSGAGAVYNEQFF.

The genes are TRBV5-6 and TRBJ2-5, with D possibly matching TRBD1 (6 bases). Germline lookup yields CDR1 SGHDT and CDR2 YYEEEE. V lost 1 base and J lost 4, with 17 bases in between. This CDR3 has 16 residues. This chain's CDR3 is CASSLRMGATLETQYF. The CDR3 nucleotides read TGTGCCAGCAGCTTGAGGATGGGGGCTACGTTAGAGACCCAGTACTTC. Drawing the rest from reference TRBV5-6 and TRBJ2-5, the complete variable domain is DAGVTQSPTHLIKTRGQQVTLRCSPKSGHDTVSWYQQALGQGPQFIFQYYEEEERQRGNFPDRFSGHQFPNYSSELNVNALLLGDSALYLCASSLRMGATLETQYFGPGTRLLVL.

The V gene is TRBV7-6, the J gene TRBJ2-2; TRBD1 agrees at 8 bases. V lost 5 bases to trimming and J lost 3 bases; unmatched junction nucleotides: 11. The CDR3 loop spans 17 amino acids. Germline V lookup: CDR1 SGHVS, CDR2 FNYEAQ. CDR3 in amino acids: CASSPQAGRGHTGELFF. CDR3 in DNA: TGTGCCAGCAGCCCCCAGGCCGGCAGGGGGCACACCGGGGAGCTGTTTTTT.

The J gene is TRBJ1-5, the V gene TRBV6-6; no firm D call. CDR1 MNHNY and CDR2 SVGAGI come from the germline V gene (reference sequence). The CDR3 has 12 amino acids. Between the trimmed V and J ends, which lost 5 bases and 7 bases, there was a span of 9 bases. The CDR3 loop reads CASSQLGQPQHF. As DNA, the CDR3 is TGTGCCAGCAGTCAACTCGGGCAGCCCCAGCATTTT.

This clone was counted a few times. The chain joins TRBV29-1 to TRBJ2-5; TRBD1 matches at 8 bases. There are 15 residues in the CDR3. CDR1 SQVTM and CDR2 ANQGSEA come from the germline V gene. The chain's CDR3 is CSVPTDRAQSETQYF. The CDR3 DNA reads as TGCAGTGTCCCCACGGACAGGGCGCAGTCGGAGACCCAGTACTTC.

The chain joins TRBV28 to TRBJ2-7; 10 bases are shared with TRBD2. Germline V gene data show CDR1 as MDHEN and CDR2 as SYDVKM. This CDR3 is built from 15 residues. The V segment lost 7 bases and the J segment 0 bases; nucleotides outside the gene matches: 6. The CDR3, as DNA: TGTGCCAGCAAGACCGGGACTAGCGTCTCCTACGAGCAGTACTTC. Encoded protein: CASKTGTSVSYEQYF.

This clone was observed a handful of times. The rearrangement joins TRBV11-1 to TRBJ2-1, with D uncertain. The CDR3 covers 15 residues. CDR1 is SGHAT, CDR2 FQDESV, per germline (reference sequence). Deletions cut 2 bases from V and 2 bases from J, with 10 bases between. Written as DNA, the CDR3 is TGTGCCAGCAGCTTATCTCAACTCCCCTACAATGAGCAGTTCTTC. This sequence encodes CASSLSQLPYNEQFF.

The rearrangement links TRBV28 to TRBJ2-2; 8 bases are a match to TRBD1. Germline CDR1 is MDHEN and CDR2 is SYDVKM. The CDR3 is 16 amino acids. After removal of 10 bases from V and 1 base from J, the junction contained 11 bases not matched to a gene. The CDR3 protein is CATKSFGTGNTGELFF. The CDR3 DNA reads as TGTGCCACCAAATCGTTTGGGACAGGGAACACCGGGGAGCTGTTTTTT.

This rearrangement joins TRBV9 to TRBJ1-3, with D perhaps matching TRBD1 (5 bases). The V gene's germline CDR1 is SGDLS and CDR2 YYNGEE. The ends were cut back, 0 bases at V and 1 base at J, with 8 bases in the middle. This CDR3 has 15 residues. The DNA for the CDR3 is TGTGCCAGCAGCGTAGGTGGGACTTCTGGAAACACCATATATTTT. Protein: CASSVGGTSGNTIYF.

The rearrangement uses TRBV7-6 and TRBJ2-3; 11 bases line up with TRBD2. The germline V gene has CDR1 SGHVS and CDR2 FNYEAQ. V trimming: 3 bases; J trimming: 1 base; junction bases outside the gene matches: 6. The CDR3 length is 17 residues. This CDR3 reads CASSFRLAGPGTDTQYF. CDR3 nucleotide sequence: TGTGCCAGCAGCTTCCGACTAGCGGGGCCCGGCACAGATACGCAGTATTTT. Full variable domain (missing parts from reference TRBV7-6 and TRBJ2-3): GAGVSQSPRYKVTKRGQDVALRCDPISGHVSLYWYRQALGQGPEFLTYFNYEAQQDKSGLPNDRFSAERPEGSISTLTIQRTEQRDSAMYRCASSFRLAGPGTDTQYFGPGTRLTVL.

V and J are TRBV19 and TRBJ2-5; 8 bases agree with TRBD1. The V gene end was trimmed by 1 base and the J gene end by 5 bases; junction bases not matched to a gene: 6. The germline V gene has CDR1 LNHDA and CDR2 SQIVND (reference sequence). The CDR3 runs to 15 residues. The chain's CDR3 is CASSIAAGGGETQYF. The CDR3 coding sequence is TGTGCCAGTAGTATAGCGGCAGGGGGCGGGGAGACCCAGTACTTC.

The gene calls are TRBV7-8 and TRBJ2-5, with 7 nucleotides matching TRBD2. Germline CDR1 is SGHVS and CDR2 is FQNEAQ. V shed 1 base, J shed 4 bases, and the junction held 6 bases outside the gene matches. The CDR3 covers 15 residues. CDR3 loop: CASSLGAGVVETQYF. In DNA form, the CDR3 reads TGTGCCAGCAGCTTAGGGGCGGGAGTGGTAGAGACCCAGTACTTC.

The DNA for the CDR3 is TGTGCCAGCAGTTTTGGGCAGTCCTACGAGCAGTACTTC. The encoded protein is CASSFGQSYEQYF. The rearrangement links TRBV28 to TRBJ2-7; D ambiguous. The V and J ends lost 3 bases and 1 base respectively, with 7 bases between them. Germline V gene data show CDR1 as MDHEN and CDR2 as SYDVKM. The CDR3 has 13 residues.

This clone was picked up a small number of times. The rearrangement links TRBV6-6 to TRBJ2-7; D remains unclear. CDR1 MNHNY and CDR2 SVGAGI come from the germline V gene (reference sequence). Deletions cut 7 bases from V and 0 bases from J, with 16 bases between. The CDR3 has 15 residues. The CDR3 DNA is TGTGCCAGCACGTCTGGGCGAGAGAGCTCCTACGAGCAGTACTTC. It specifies CASTSGRESSYEQYF.

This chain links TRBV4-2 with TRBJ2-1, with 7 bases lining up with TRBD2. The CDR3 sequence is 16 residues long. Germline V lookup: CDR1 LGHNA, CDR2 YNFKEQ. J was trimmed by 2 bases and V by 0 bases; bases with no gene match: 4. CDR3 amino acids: CASSQEERGTYNEQFF. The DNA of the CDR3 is TGTGCCAGCAGCCAAGAAGAGCGGGGTACCTACAATGAGCAGTTCTTC.

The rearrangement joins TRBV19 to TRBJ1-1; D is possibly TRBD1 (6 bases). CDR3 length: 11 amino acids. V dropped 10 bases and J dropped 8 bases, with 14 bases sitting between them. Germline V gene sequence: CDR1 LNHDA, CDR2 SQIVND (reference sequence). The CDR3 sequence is CATSWGLEAFF. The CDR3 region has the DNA TGTGCCACCTCCTGGGGGCTCGAAGCTTTCTTT.

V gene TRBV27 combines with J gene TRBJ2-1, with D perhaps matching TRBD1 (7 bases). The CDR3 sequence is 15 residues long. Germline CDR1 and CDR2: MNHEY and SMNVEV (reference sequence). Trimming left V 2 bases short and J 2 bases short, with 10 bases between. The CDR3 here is CASSLGGTAYNEQFF. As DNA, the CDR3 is TGTGCCAGCAGTTTAGGCGGGACAGCCTACAATGAGCAGTTCTTC.

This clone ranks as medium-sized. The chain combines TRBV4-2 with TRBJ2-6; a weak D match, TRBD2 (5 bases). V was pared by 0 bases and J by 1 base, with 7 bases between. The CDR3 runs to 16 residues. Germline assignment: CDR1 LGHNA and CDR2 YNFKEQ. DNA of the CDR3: TGTGCCAGCAGCCAAGATCGGGGTTCTGGGGCCAACGTCCTGACTTTC. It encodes CASSQDRGSGANVLTF.

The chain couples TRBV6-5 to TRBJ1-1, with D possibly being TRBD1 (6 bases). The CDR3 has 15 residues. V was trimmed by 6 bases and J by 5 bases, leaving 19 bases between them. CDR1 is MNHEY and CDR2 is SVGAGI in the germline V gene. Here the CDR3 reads CASRSAGTPETEAFF. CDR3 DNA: TGTGCCAGCAGATCTGCCGGGACACCCGAAACTGAAGCTTTCTTT.

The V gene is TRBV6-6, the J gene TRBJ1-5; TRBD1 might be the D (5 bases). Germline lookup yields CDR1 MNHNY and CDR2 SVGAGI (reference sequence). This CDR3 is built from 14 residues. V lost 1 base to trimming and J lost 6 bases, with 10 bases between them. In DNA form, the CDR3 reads TGTGCCAGCAGTTACTTGGGGGGGAGTCAGCCCCAGCATTTT. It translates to CASSYLGGSQPQHF.

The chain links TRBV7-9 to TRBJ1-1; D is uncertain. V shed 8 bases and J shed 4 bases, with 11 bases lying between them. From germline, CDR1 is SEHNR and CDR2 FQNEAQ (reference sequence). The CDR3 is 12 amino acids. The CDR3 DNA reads TGTGCCAGCGTTCCCGAGTCCACTGAAGCTTTCTTT. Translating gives CASVPESTEAFF.

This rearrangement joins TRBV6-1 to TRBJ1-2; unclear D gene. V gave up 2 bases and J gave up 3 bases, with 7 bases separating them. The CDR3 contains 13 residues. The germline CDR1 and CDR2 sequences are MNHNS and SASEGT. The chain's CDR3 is CASSEWADYGYTF. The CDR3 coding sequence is TGTGCCAGCAGTGAATGGGCCGACTATGGCTACACCTTC.